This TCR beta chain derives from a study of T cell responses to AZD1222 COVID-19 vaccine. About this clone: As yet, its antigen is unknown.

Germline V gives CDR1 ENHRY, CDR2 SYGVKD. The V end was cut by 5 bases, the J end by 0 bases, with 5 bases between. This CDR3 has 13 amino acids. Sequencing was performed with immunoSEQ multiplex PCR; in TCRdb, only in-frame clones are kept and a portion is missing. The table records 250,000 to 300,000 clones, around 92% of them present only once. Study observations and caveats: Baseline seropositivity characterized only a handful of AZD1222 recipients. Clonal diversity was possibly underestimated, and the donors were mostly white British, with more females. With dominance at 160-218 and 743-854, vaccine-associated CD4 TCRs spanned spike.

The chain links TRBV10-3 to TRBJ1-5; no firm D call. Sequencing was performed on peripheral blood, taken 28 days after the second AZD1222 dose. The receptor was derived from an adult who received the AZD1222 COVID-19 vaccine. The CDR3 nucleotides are TGTGCCATCAGTTTAGGTAGCAATCAGCCCCAGCATTTT. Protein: CAISLGSNQPQHF.